This T cell receptor beta chain was found in a study of CD8 T cells in ankylosing spondylitis. This clonotype was found many times. What it binds is not known. Findings and limits, study-wide: In peripheral blood, disease-linked CD8+ clones occurred at relatively low frequencies. Disease-linked clones reportedly concentrated significantly in matched ankylosing spondylitis synovial fluid. About 8 highly homologous variants made up a TCR beta motif, and this motif appeared characteristic of ankylosing spondylitis blood.

The CDR3 contains 16 residues. Germline assignment: CDR1 WSHSY and CDR2 SAAADI. V gave up 10 bases and J gave up 4 bases; unmatched junction bases: 11. With molecular barcodes, quantitative 5'-RACE was used to make the TCR beta libraries. MiXCR was run by TCRdb on the 5' RACE reads, yielding one entry per CDR3 protein. Of fewer than 550,000 distinct CDR3 sequences listed, approximately 5.3% are singletons. The TCR originated in a male donor with ankylosing spondylitis. Sequencing was done on a sample of blood, either unsorted or a sorted T cell fraction (not recorded which). This chain connects TRBV10-2 to TRBJ2-5; 14 nucleotides agree with TRBD2. Written as DNA, the CDR3 is TGCGCCACCTCGAAGAGACTAGCGGGAGGGCTAGAGACCCAGTACTTC. This gives the protein CATSKRLAGGLETQYF.